What follows are 20 T cell receptor beta chains derived from one specimen sequenced in a study of blood T cell repertoires in COVID-19. Method: immunoSEQ multiplex PCR; TCRdb's copy keeps in-frame clones and lacks some. The table shows some 93,000 clones, with around nine tenths occurring only once. Sequencing was performed on peripheral blood. These receptors came from a man aged 60-69 years with acute or convalescent COVID-19.

V gene TRBV5-8 combines with J gene TRBJ1-2, with 10 bases that match TRBD1. V lost 6 bases to trimming and J lost 8 bases; unmatched junction nucleotides: 10. Germline CDR1 reads SGHTS; CDR2 reads YDEGEE. This CDR3 has 14 amino acids. CDR3 sequence: CASILGTGVTGYTF. The CDR3 DNA sequence: TGTGCCAGCATCCTAGGGACAGGGGTGACGGGCTACACCTTC.

This clone was observed once. The chain carries TRBV6-5 and TRBJ2-2; the match to TRBD1 covers 8 bases. The CDR3 length is 13 residues. Losses at the gene ends were 6 bases for V and 6 bases for J; bases not matched to a gene: 3. Germline CDR1 is MNHEY and CDR2 is SVGAGI. The CDR3: CASRQGVAGELFF. As DNA, the CDR3 is TGTGCCAGCAGACAGGGGGTAGCCGGGGAGCTGTTTTTT.

The chain recombines TRBV10-2 with TRBJ1-4; TRBD1 agrees at 10 bases. Germline CDR1 is WSHSY and CDR2 is SAAADI. The ends lost 4 bases at V and 11 bases at J; junction bases unmatched: 13. This CDR3 has 16 residues. This chain's CDR3 is CASSVGQGKGFSKLFF. The DNA of the CDR3 is TGCGCCAGCAGTGTGGGACAGGGGAAGGGTTTCTCTAAACTGTTTTTT.

The chain links TRBV5-1 to TRBJ2-2; D is unresolved. Germline assignment: CDR1 SGHRS and CDR2 YFSETQ. V gave up 1 base and J gave up 5 bases, with 6 bases separating them. The CDR3 is 13 residues long. CDR3 nucleotides: TGCGCCAGCAGCTTGCTGTTTACCGGGGAGCTGTTTTTT. Its protein product is CASSLLFTGELFF.

The V and J genes are TRBV6-5 and TRBJ2-7; tentatively, D is TRBD1 (6 bases). From germline, CDR1 is MNHEY and CDR2 SVGAGI. The ends were cut back, 6 bases at V and 3 bases at J, with 18 bases in the middle. The CDR3 is 15 amino acids. In nucleotides, the CDR3 is TGTGCCAGCAGACTTACGGGACACGGTGGCTACGAGCAGTACTTC. It encodes CASRLTGHGGYEQYF.

This clone was found once. CDR3 nucleotides: TGTGCCAGTAGTATCGCCGGACAGGTCCCCATCATACCCCAGCATTTT. It is translated as CASSIAGQVPIIPQHF. J is TRBJ1-5 and V is TRBV19; 7 positions match TRBD1. Germline values: CDR1 LNHDA, CDR2 SQIVND (reference sequence). The V segment lost 3 bases and the J segment 10 bases; nucleotides outside the gene matches: 15. The CDR3 spans 16 residues.

This chain joins TRBV19 and TRBJ1-1; D is perhaps TRBD1 (6 bases). Germline V gene lookup returns CDR1 LNHDA and CDR2 SQIVND (reference sequence). V was clipped by 10 bases and J by 1 base, with 10 bases between them. The CDR3 contains 12 residues. CDR3 in amino acids: CATGDRNTEAFF. Written as DNA, the CDR3 is TGTGCCACAGGGGACCGGAACACTGAAGCTTTCTTT.

The rearrangement joins TRBV6-6 to TRBJ2-3; a weak D match, TRBD2 (6 bases). This CDR3 is built from 15 residues. V was pared by 6 bases and J by 3 bases, with 16 bases between. The germline V gene has CDR1 MNHNY and CDR2 SVGAGI (reference sequence). CDR3 sequence (DNA): TGTGCCAGCAGATCCCTAGCTGCGGGGACAGATACGCAGTATTTT. It specifies CASRSLAAGTDTQYF.

The rearrangement links TRBV29-1 to TRBJ1-2; D not resolved. Germline V gene lookup returns CDR1 SQVTM and CDR2 ANQGSEA. The CDR3 extends over 8 amino acids. V was clipped by 4 bases and J by 12 bases, with 6 bases between them. The CDR3 DNA is TGCAGCGTTGGAGGGAACACCTTC. Amino acid sequence: CSVGGNTF. The variable domain in full, completed from reference TRBV29-1 and TRBJ1-2, reads SAVISQKPSRDICQRGTSLTIQCQVDSQVTMMFWYRQQPGQSLTLIATANQGSEATYESGFVIDKFPISRPNLTFSTLTVSNMSPEDSSIYLCSVGGNTFGSGTRLTVV.

This chain links TRBV30 with TRBJ1-1; D gene uncertain. CDR1 GTSNPN and CDR2 SVGIG come from the germline V gene (reference sequence). V shed 3 bases and J shed 2 bases, with 10 bases lying between them. This CDR3 region has 13 residues. In nucleotides, the CDR3 is TGTGCCTGGAGCGGGCGGGCAAACACTGAAGCTTTCTTT. It yields the protein CAWSGRANTEAFF.

This clone was seen more than once but under ten times. The chain couples TRBV18 to TRBJ2-2; 12 bases line up with TRBD2. The germline gives CDR1 KGHSH, CDR2 LQKENI. The CDR3 totals 18 residues. V shed 6 bases, J shed 0 bases, and the junction held 8 bases outside the gene matches. For the CDR3, the DNA is TGTGCCAGCTCCCTCGGACTAGCGGGGAACGCGAACACCGGGGAGCTGTTTTTT. Translated, it gives CASSLGLAGNANTGELFF.

The chain has TRBV19 and TRBJ1-6; tentatively, D is TRBD1 (6 bases). This CDR3 spans 15 amino acids. Germline assignment: CDR1 LNHDA and CDR2 SQIVND (reference sequence). V was pared by 3 bases and J by 4 bases, with 10 bases between. The CDR3 sequence is CASSIRDKYNSPLHF. The DNA of the CDR3 is TGTGCCAGTAGTATTCGGGACAAGTATAATTCACCCCTCCACTTT.

The chain recombines TRBV6-5 with TRBJ2-7; TRBD1 matches 10 bases. Germline CDR1 reads MNHEY; CDR2 reads SVGAGI. The CDR3 contains 15 residues. The V gene end was trimmed by 6 bases and the J gene end by 4 bases; junction bases not matched to a gene: 9. The CDR3 region has the DNA TGTGCCAGCAGCCTCGCTCCGGGACAGGGGTACGAGCAGTACTTC. It specifies CASSLAPGQGYEQYF.

This clone was found once. The chain combines TRBV4-3 with TRBJ1-2, with D maybe TRBD1 (5 bases). Germline V gene lookup returns CDR1 LGHNA and CDR2 YSLEER. Between the trimmed V and J ends, which lost 1 base and 5 bases, there was a span of 11 bases. CDR3 length: 14 residues. CDR3 protein: CASSQAGRGYGYTF. The DNA of the CDR3 is TGCGCCAGCAGCCAAGCAGGGCGCGGTTATGGCTACACCTTC.

J is TRBJ1-1 and V is TRBV10-1; D perhaps matches TRBD1 (6 bases). Germline V lookup: CDR1 WNHNN, CDR2 SYGVQD (reference sequence). V lost 4 bases and J 5 bases, leaving 14 bases between the germline ends. The CDR3 length is 14 residues. CDR3 coding DNA: TGCGCCAGCAGTGGGTCAACAGGGCAGACTGAAGCTTTCTTT. Protein: CASSGSTGQTEAFF.

V and J are TRBV6-5 and TRBJ2-2; tentatively, D is TRBD1 (5 bases). The CDR3 runs to 16 residues. The germline CDR1 and CDR2 sequences are MNHEY and SVGAGI. Trimming cost V 2 bases and J 6 bases, with 16 bases left between them. This CDR3 reads CASSYARVAAPGELFF. Written as DNA, the CDR3 is TGTGCCAGCAGTTACGCCAGGGTCGCCGCTCCCGGGGAGCTGTTTTTT.

This clone was seen just once. The chain employs TRBV5-4 and TRBJ2-7, with 8 positions matching TRBD2. With 1 base clipped from V and 5 bases from J, the junction kept 8 bases outside the gene matches. CDR3 length: 15 amino acids. The germline gives CDR1 SGHNT, CDR2 YYREEE (reference sequence). CDR3 region: CASSLLPGLVNEQYF. CDR3 DNA: TGTGCCAGCAGCTTGCTACCGGGACTAGTGAACGAGCAGTACTTC.

The chain carries TRBV3-1 (or the pseudogene TRBV3-2) and TRBJ1-2, with TRBD1 matching 7 bases. This CDR3 contains 15 residues. The junction had 12 bases not matched to a gene; V was cut back by 4 bases and J by 7 bases. The V gene's germline CDR1 is LGHDT and CDR2 YNNKEL (reference sequence). The CDR3 is CASSLTARGQGGYTF. The CDR3, as DNA: TGTGCCAGCAGCCTCACTGCGAGGGGGCAAGGTGGCTACACCTTC.

The chain is built from TRBV29-1 and TRBJ1-3; 7 nucleotides line up with TRBD1. The CDR3 sequence is 15 residues long. The V and J ends lost 6 bases and 0 bases, in that order; junction bases with no gene match: 8. CDR1 SQVTM and CDR2 ANQGSEA come from the germline V gene. The CDR3: CSVALTGTSGNTIYF. The CDR3 DNA reads TGCAGCGTCGCTTTGACAGGGACCTCTGGAAACACCATATATTTT. Complete variable domain (other parts from reference TRBV29-1 and TRBJ1-3): SAVISQKPSRDICQRGTSLTIQCQVDSQVTMMFWYRQQPGQSLTLIATANQGSEATYESGFVIDKFPISRPNLTFSTLTVSNMSPEDSSIYLCSVALTGTSGNTIYFGEGSWLTVV.

This rearrangement joins TRBV7-8 to TRBJ1-1; 7 bases map to TRBD1. J was trimmed by 0 bases and V by 7 bases; bases with no gene match: 5. There are 14 residues in the CDR3. Germline lookup yields CDR1 SGHVS and CDR2 FQNEAQ. This chain's CDR3 is CASNPGGVNTEAFF. The CDR3 DNA sequence: TGTGCCAGCAATCCAGGGGGAGTGAACACTGAAGCTTTCTTT.